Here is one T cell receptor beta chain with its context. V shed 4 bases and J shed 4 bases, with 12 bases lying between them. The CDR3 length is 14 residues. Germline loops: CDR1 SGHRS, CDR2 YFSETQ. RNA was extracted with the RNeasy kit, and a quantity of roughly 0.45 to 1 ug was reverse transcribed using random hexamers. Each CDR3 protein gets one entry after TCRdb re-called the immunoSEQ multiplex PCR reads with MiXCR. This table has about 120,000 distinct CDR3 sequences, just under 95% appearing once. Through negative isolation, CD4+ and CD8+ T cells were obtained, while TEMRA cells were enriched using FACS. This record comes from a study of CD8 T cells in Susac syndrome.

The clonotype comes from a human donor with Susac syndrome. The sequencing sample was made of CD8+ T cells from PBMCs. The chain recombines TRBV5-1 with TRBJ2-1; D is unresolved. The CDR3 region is CASSRRLEYNEQFF. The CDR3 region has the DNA TGCGCCAGCAGCCGCCGTCTGGAATACAATGAGCAGTTCTTC.